This T cell receptor beta chain was sequenced during a study of CD8 T cells in Susac syndrome. The RNA, roughly 0.45 to 1 ug, was put through reverse transcription using random hexamers. An immunoSEQ multiplex PCR amplified TCR beta CDR3 over 54 Vbeta and 13 Jbeta. TCRdb re-called the immunoSEQ multiplex PCR reads with MiXCR, one entry per CDR3 protein. The sample records about 120,000 distinct CDR3 sequences, 93% being singletons. Germline V CDR1 and CDR2: MNHEY, SVGAGI. The CDR3 is made up of 13 amino acids. V dropped 5 bases and J dropped 0 bases, with 7 bases sitting between them. The authors sequenced TCR beta from blood CD8+ and CD4+ T cells.

The V and J genes are TRBV6-5 and TRBJ1-2; no reliable D call. The specimen sequenced was CD4+ T cells from PBMCs. The clonotype originates from a human donor with multiple sclerosis. The CDR3 coding sequence is TGTGCCAGCAGTGTGGAAGCTAACTATGGCTACACCTTC. Amino acids: CASSVEANYGYTF.